Listed here are 24 T cell receptor beta chains from one sample, sequenced in a study of blood T cell repertoires in COVID-19. TCRdb's table, derived via immunoSEQ multiplex PCR, lists solely in-frame clones and lacks some. The sample includes around 100,000 clones, 69% of them seen just once. Sequencing was performed on peripheral blood. Receptor source: a man at least 80 years old with acute or convalescent COVID-19.

The chain uses TRBV29-1 and TRBJ2-2; 9 bases are shared with TRBD2. Per germline, CDR1 SQVTM and CDR2 ANQGSEA. Germline trimming cut 5 bases from V and 1 base from J; bases unmatched to any gene: 11. The CDR3 contains 17 residues. CDR3 in DNA: TGCAGCGTTCTAGCGGGATCTCGCAATTGGAACACCGGGGAGCTGTTTTTT. The encoded protein is CSVLAGSRNWNTGELFF.

This clone was counted a few times. This chain links TRBV12-5 with TRBJ2-1; 11 bases align to TRBD2. Germline-derived CDR1 and CDR2 are LGHNT and FRNRAP. With V trimmed by 5 bases and J by 5 bases, 17 bases remained unmatched. The length of the CDR3 is 19 residues. This chain's CDR3 is CASGGTREMGLAVHNEQFF. The DNA of the CDR3 is TGTGCTAGTGGTGGGACCAGGGAGATGGGACTAGCGGTTCACAATGAGCAGTTCTTC.

The chain combines TRBV13 with TRBJ2-1, with a weak D call TRBD1 (6 bases). With 5 bases removed from V and 15 bases from J, the gap between germline ends came to 23 bases. CDR1 is PRHDT, CDR2 FYEKMQ, per germline (reference sequence). This CDR3 comprises 14 residues. The CDR3 loop reads CASSPLNPGDQRFF. CDR3 DNA sequence: TGTGCCAGCAGCCCCCTCAACCCAGGGGATCAGAGGTTCTTC. The full variable domain, its missing parts supplied by reference TRBV13 and TRBJ2-1, is AAGVIQSPRHLIKEKRETATLKCYPIPRHDTVYWYQQGPGQDPQFLISFYEKMQSDKGSIPDRFSAQQFSDYHSELNMSSLELGDSALYFCASSPLNPGDQRFFGPGTRLTVL.

This clone was found a few times. The V call is TRBV28, the J call TRBJ1-5; a weak D match, TRBD1 (6 bases). This CDR3 contains 13 residues. Trimming took 5 bases from V and 7 from J, leaving 12 bases between them. Germline assignment: CDR1 MDHEN and CDR2 SYDVKM. The CDR3 coding sequence is TGTGCCAGCAGTCCAGGGGAAAGGCAGCCCCAGCATTTT. It codes for CASSPGERQPQHF.

The CDR3 coding sequence is TGTGCCAGCAGCCCAACTAATTGGGCAGATACGCAGTATTTT. Residues: CASSPTNWADTQYF. The chain has TRBV7-3 and TRBJ2-3; no clear D. The CDR3 contains 14 residues. Germline-derived CDR1 and CDR2 are SGHTA and FQGTGA. The germline V and J ends were trimmed by 5 bases and 4 bases, with 13 bases remaining between them.

This chain joins TRBV4-1 and TRBJ2-1, with 8 bases fitting TRBD2. This CDR3 has 15 amino acids. Germline CDR1 and CDR2: MGHRA and YSYEKL. V lost 2 bases and J lost 4; bases outside the gene matches: 4. CDR3 protein: CASSQIPGGYNEQFF. CDR3 bases: TGCGCCAGCAGCCAAATCCCGGGGGGGTACAATGAGCAGTTCTTC.

J is TRBJ1-1 and V is TRBV29-1; D call uncertain. Germline V gene sequence: CDR1 SQVTM, CDR2 ANQGSEA. V lost 6 bases to trimming and J lost 1 base, with 9 bases between them. This CDR3 has 12 residues. This CDR3 reads CSVLRSNTEAFF. The CDR3 DNA reads as TGCAGCGTATTACGGTCGAACACTGAAGCTTTCTTT.

The genes are TRBV6-5 and TRBJ1-1; 11 nucleotides line up with TRBD1. The V gene end was trimmed by 4 bases and the J gene end by 5 bases; junction bases not matched to a gene: 6. The CDR3 is 15 amino acids. Per the germline V gene, CDR1 is MNHEY and CDR2 is SVGAGI. The CDR3 DNA follows: TGTGCCAGCAGTTCGACCGGGACAGGGGGTACTGAAGCTTTCTTT. Amino acids: CASSSTGTGGTEAFF.

The chain carries TRBV2 and TRBJ2-2; 7 nucleotides align to TRBD2. The CDR3 is 14 residues long. Germline V CDR1 and CDR2: SNHLY, FYNNEI. Trimming removed 7 bases from V and 1 base from J; junction bases left unmatched: 3. CDR3 coding DNA: TGTGCCAGCAAGGCTAGCGGGAACACCGGGGAGCTGTTTTTT. Protein sequence: CASKASGNTGELFF.

The chain recombines TRBV9 with TRBJ2-2; TRBD2 matches 8 bases. The germline gives CDR1 SGDLS, CDR2 YYNGEE. The trim removed 3 bases at V and 4 bases at J, leaving 8 bases unmatched. The length of the CDR3 is 16 residues. The CDR3 region has the DNA TGTGCCAGCAGCGCCTCGACTAGCGTGGCCACCGGGGAGCTGTTTTTT. Translating it yields CASSASTSVATGELFF.

The V call is TRBV3-1 (or the pseudogene TRBV3-2), the J call TRBJ1-3; tentative D call: TRBD1 (6 bases). CDR1 is LGHDT, CDR2 YNNKEL, per germline (reference sequence). V was pared by 1 base and J by 0 bases, with 13 bases between. The length of the CDR3 is 17 residues. CDR3 nucleotides: TGTGCCAGCAGCCAAGTAGGACAGACCTTCTCTGGAAACACCATATATTTT. Translated, it gives CASSQVGQTFSGNTIYF.

The CDR3 coding sequence is TGTGCCAGCAGCCAAGATCCCTCGATTTCGGTTAGAGAAAAACTGTTTTTT. Residues: CASSQDPSISVREKLFF. The chain recombines TRBV14 with TRBJ1-4; D is unresolved. V shed 0 bases and J shed 8 bases, with 19 bases lying between them. This CDR3 spans 17 amino acids. Germline V lookup: CDR1 SGHDN, CDR2 FVKESK.

The sample holds one count of this clone. V usage is TRBV10-3 and J usage is TRBJ2-1, with D maybe TRBD2 (6 bases). Trimming cost V 5 bases and J 4 bases, with 9 bases left between them. CDR3 length: 13 amino acids. Germline loops: CDR1 ENHRY, CDR2 SYGVKD. The CDR3, as DNA: TGTGCCATCAGTTGGACTACTTACAATGAGCAGTTCTTC. This translates into CAISWTTYNEQFF.

The CDR3 protein is CASSQTPTGELFF. The CDR3 nucleotides are TGTGCCAGCAGCCAAACTCCGACCGGGGAGCTGTTTTTT. The chain couples TRBV9 to TRBJ2-2, with no clear D. V gave up 4 bases and J gave up 5 bases, with 9 bases separating them. Germline lookup yields CDR1 SGDLS and CDR2 YYNGEE. This CDR3 contains 13 residues.

The V call is TRBV11-2, the J call TRBJ1-3; 11 bases map to TRBD1. This CDR3 is 16 amino acids long. Trimming took 5 bases from V and 4 from J; bases not matched to a gene: 7. Germline V lookup: CDR1 SGHAT, CDR2 FQNNGV. In DNA, the CDR3 is TGTGCCAGCAGCGCCCGGGACAGGGGGTACGGAAACACCATATATTTT. This sequence encodes CASSARDRGYGNTIYF.

The CDR3 nucleotides read TGCGCCAGCAGCGGGGGGGCAGGGCTGCCAGATACGCAGTATTTT. Amino acids: CASSGGAGLPDTQYF. This chain connects TRBV5-1 to TRBJ2-3; the D gene is possibly TRBD2 (7 bases). The CDR3 has 15 residues. V gave up 4 bases and J gave up 4 bases, with 16 bases separating them. CDR1 SGHRS and CDR2 YFSETQ come from the germline V gene.

In this sample, this clone turned up a few times. V usage is TRBV24-1 and J usage is TRBJ2-5, with TRBD2 matching over 10 bases. The CDR3 extends over 16 amino acids. In germline, CDR1 is KGHDR, CDR2 SFDVKD. Trimming took 4 bases from V and 5 from J; bases not matched to a gene: 9. Written as DNA, the CDR3 is TGTGCCACCAGTGACTACCAGGCTAGCGGGAGTGAGACCCAGTACTTC. Translated: CATSDYQASGSETQYF.

In this sample, this clone turned up a few times. The chain recombines TRBV6-5 with TRBJ2-2; possibly TRBD2 for D (5 bases). The CDR3 runs 16 residues. Germline assignment: CDR1 MNHEY and CDR2 SVGAGI. The V and J ends lost 2 bases and 2 bases respectively, with 12 bases between them. CDR3: CASSYRGSGNTGELFF. The CDR3 bases are TGTGCCAGCAGTTACAGAGGGTCTGGCAACACCGGGGAGCTGTTTTTT.

This chain links TRBV6-1 with TRBJ2-1, with 7 bases identical to TRBD2. Germline V gene sequence: CDR1 MNHNS, CDR2 SASEGT. With 0 bases clipped from V and 7 bases from J, the junction kept 9 bases outside the gene matches. The CDR3 runs to 16 residues. The CDR3 region has the DNA TGTGCCAGCAGTGAAGCGATGGTAGCGGGTACAAATGAGCAGTTCTTC. Translation gives CASSEAMVAGTNEQFF.

This clone was found a few times. This chain connects TRBV28 to TRBJ1-5, with a weak D call TRBD1 (6 bases). Looked up from germline, CDR1 is MDHEN and CDR2 is SYDVKM. Trimming left V 1 base short and J 6 bases short, with 13 bases between. The CDR3 totals 15 residues. The CDR3 here is CASSLYRVEFQPQHF. The CDR3 DNA is TGTGCCAGCAGTTTATACAGGGTCGAGTTTCAGCCCCAGCATTTT.

V gene TRBV24-1 combines with J gene TRBJ2-1; 10 nucleotides agree with TRBD1. Per the germline V gene, CDR1 is KGHDR and CDR2 is SFDVKD. Germline trimming cut 4 bases from V and 7 bases from J; bases unmatched to any gene: 9. This CDR3 has 16 residues. The CDR3 nucleotides are TGTGCCACCAGTGAGCCGTCGGGACAGGGGAAGAATGAGCAGTTCTTC. Translated, it gives CATSEPSGQGKNEQFF.

The rearrangement links TRBV6-5 to TRBJ2-1; tentative D call: TRBD2 (5 bases). Trimming removed 8 bases from V and 6 bases from J, with 11 bases in between. Germline V gene lookup returns CDR1 MNHEY and CDR2 SVGAGI. This CDR3 contains 12 residues. This chain's CDR3 is CASGSTPNEQFF. For the CDR3, the DNA is TGTGCCAGCGGGAGTACCCCCAATGAGCAGTTCTTC.

The chain links TRBV28 to TRBJ2-2, with TRBD2 identical over 7 bases. With V trimmed by 2 bases and J by 3 bases, 3 bases remained unmatched. The CDR3 contains 15 residues. Looked up from germline, CDR1 is MDHEN and CDR2 is SYDVKM. The CDR3 coding sequence is TGTGCCAGCAGTTTAGGCGGGAGTCACACCGGGGAGCTGTTTTTT. This sequence encodes CASSLGGSHTGELFF.

J is TRBJ2-3 and V is TRBV7-2; 8 nucleotides match TRBD2. The V segment lost 3 bases and the J segment 4 bases; nucleotides outside the gene matches: 3. CDR3 size: 14 residues. In germline, CDR1 is SGHTA, CDR2 FQGNSA. DNA for the CDR3: TGTGCCAGCAGCTTCCAGCGGGAGTCAGATACGCAGTATTTT. Protein: CASSFQRESDTQYF.